This entry features one TCR beta chain sequence. Its matching antigen is unknown. Here immunoSEQ multiplex PCR was the method, and the copy in TCRdb shows in-frame clones only, minus some. The data show fewer than 85,000 clones, 65% to 90% seen once. This sample is part of a study of OX40 agonist ivuxolimab in advanced cancers. Across the whole study: Ivuxolimab was administered intravenously to patients at 0.01 to 10 mg/kg every 2 weeks. Participants could have had prior anti-PD-1, anti-PD-L1 or anti-CTLA-4 therapy, and approximately 40% had some.

Study-wide results and caveats: At doses 0.1 to 3.0 mg/kg, CD4+ and CD8+ clones expanded.

Deletions cut 6 bases from V and 5 bases from J, with 17 bases between. The CDR3 is made up of 16 amino acids. Germline V gives CDR1 LNHDA, CDR2 SQIVND (reference sequence). On cycle 4 day 1 and cycle 7 day 1, as well as at baseline, blood was sampled. Sample: CD4+ or CD8+ T cells sorted from blood, taken in a trial of the OX40 agonist ivuxolimab. This chain connects TRBV19 to TRBJ1-6; no reliable D call. The TCR sequence derives from an adult with an advanced solid tumor such as melanoma, head and neck, liver or kidney cancer. CDR3 coding DNA: TGTGCCAGTAGATTTTGGGCCGGGGATAATAATTCACCCCTCCACTTT. Amino acids: CASRFWAGDNNSPLHF.